The source of this TCR beta chain is a study of blood T cells in healthy people across ages. Comment on this clonotype: As yet, its antigen is unknown.

Overall study findings and caveats: As naive T cell percentage varied, TCR beta diversity correlated strongly with it.

Together with a sample-barcoded 5' primer, a J-beta primer mix was included in a second PCR lasting about 6 to 12 cycles. Every sample gave at least 3 million paired-end reads containing CDR3. MiXCR was run by TCRdb on the 5' RACE reads, yielding one entry per CDR3 protein. The repertoire holds about 640,000 distinct CDR3 sequences, with about 53% as singletons. The study drew donors from healthy Caucasian individuals in Russia aged about 6 to 95. The sample, about 10 milliliters of peripheral blood, was drawn from each donor. The germline V and J ends were trimmed by 3 bases and 3 bases, with 4 bases remaining between them. The germline V gene has CDR1 SGHRS and CDR2 YFSETQ. This CDR3 spans 11 amino acids.

The chain is built from TRBV5-1 and TRBJ2-7; D gene unclear. The TCR sequence derives from a man between 60 and 70 years old in good health. The sample comprised blood. The CDR3 protein is CASSWNYEQYF. The CDR3 DNA follows: TGCGCCAGCAGCTGGAACTACGAGCAGTACTTC.